This T cell receptor (beta chain) is drawn from a study of OX40 agonist ivuxolimab in advanced cancers. Whole-study context: Ivuxolimab, an agonist antibody against OX40 (CD134), was given to patients.

The sample holds one count of this clone. V lost 4 bases and J lost 2; bases outside the gene matches: 4. In germline, CDR1 is SGHRS, CDR2 YFSETQ. The CDR3 length is 15 residues. Sequenced by immunoSEQ multiplex PCR; TCRdb stores in-frame clones only, minus some. The data contain roughly 60,000 clones, 85% to 90% of them singletons. The TCR was taken from an adult with an advanced solid tumor such as melanoma, head and neck, liver or kidney cancer. Sequenced here: CD4+ or CD8+ T cells sorted from blood, sampled in a trial of the OX40 agonist ivuxolimab. This chain links TRBV5-1 with TRBJ2-1; 9 bases are shared with TRBD1. The CDR3 protein is CASSLQGAAYNEQFF. CDR3 in DNA: TGCGCCAGCAGCCTACAGGGGGCGGCCTACAATGAGCAGTTCTTC. The whole variable domain, filled in from reference TRBV5-1 and TRBJ2-1, reads KAGVTQTPRYLIKTRGQQVTLSCSPISGHRSVSWYQQTPGQGLQFLFEYFSETQRNKGNFPGRFSGRQFSNSRSEMNVSTLELGDSALYLCASSLQGAAYNEQFFGPGTRLTVL.